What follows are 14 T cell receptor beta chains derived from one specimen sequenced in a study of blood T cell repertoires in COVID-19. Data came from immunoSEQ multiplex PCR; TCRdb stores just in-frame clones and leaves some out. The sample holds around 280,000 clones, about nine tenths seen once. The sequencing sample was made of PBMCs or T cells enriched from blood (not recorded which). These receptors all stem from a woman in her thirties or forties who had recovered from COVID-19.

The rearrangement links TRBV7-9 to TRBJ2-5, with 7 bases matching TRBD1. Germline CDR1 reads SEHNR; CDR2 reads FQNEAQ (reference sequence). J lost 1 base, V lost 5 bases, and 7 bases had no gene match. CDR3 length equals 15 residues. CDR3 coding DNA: TGTGCCAGCAGCCCCCGGGACAGAGGCCAAGAGACCCAGTACTTC. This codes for CASSPRDRGQETQYF. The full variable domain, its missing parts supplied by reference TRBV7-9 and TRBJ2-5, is DTGVSQNPRHKITKRGQNVTFRCDPISEHNRLYWYRQTLGQGPEFLTYFQNEAQLEKSRLLSDRFSAERPKGSFSTLEIQRTEQGDSAMYLCASSPRDRGQETQYFGPGTRLLVL.

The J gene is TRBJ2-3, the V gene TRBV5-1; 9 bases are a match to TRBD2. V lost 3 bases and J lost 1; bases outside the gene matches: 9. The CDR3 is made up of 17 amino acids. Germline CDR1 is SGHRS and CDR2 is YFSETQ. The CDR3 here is CASSYDGGRAGTDTQYF. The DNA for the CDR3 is TGCGCCAGCAGCTATGATGGCGGGAGGGCCGGCACAGATACGCAGTATTTT.

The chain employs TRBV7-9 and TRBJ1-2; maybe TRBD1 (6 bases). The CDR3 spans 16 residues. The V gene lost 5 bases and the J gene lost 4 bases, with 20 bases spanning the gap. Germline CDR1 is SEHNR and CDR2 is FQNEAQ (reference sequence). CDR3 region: CASSERGRGPVYGYTF. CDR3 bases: TGTGCCAGCAGCGAGCGGGGCAGGGGCCCTGTCTATGGCTACACCTTC.

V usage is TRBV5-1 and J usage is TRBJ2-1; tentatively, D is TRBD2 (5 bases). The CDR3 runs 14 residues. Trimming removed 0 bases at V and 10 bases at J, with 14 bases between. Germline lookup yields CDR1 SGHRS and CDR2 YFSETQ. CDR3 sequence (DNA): TGCGCCAGCAGCTTGGTACCCAGCGGAGTAGAGCAGTTCTTC. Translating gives CASSLVPSGVEQFF. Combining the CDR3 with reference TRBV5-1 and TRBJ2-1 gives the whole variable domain KAGVTQTPRYLIKTRGQQVTLSCSPISGHRSVSWYQQTPGQGLQFLFEYFSETQRNKGNFPGRFSGRQFSNSRSEMNVSTLELGDSALYLCASSLVPSGVEQFFGPGTRLTVL.

As DNA, the CDR3 is TGCAGTGCTAGTCGTCAGGGGACTGAAGCTTTCTTT. It translates to CSASRQGTEAFF. The V and J genes are TRBV20-1 and TRBJ1-1; TRBD1 might be the D (6 bases). CDR1 and CDR2 from the germline V gene are DFQATT and SNEGSKA (reference sequence). With 3 bases removed from V and 5 bases from J, the gap between germline ends came to 10 bases. CDR3 length equals 12 residues.

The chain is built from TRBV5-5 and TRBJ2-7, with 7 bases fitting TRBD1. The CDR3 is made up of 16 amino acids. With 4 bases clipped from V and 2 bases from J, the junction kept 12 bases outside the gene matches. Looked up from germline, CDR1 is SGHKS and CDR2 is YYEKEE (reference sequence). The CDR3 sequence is CASSIGPGQKTYEQYF. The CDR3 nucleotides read TGTGCCAGCAGCATAGGTCCGGGACAGAAGACCTACGAGCAGTACTTC.

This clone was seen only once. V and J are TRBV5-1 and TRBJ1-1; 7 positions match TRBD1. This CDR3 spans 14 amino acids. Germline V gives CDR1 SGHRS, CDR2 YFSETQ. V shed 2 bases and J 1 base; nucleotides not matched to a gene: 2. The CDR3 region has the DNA TGCGCCAGCAGCTTTACAGGGGAGAACACTGAAGCTTTCTTT. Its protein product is CASSFTGENTEAFF.

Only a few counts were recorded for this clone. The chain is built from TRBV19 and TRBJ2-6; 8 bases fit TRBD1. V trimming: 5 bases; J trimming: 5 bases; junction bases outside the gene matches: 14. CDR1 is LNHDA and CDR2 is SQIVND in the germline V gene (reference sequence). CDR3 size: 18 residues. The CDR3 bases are TGTGCCAGTAGTCCTTTAACCCAGGGGACAGGACGGGCCAACGTCCTGACTTTC. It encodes CASSPLTQGTGRANVLTF.

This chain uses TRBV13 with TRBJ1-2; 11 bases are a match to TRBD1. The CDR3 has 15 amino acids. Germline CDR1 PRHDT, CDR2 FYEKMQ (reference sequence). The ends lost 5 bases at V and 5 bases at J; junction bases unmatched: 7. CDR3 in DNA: TGTGCCAGCAGCAAGTGGACAGGGGGCGATTATGGCTACACCTTC. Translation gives CASSKWTGGDYGYTF.

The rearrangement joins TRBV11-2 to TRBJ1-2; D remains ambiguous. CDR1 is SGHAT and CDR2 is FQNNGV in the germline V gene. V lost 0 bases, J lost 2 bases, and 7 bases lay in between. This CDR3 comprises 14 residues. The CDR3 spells CASSLDHRNYGYTF. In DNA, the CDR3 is TGTGCCAGCAGCTTAGATCATCGGAACTATGGCTACACCTTC.

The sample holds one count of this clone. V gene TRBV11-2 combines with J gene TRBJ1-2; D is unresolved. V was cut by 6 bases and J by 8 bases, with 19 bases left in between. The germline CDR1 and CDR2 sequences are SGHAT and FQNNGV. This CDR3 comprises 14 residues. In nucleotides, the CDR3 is TGTGCCAGCAGTCTCACCGGTCTCGGTATGGGCTACACCTTC. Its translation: CASSLTGLGMGYTF.

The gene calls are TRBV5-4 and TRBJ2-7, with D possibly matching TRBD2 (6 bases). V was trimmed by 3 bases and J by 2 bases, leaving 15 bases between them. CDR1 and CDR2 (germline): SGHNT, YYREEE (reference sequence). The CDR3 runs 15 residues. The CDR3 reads CASSSNGGWAYEQYF. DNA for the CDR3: TGTGCCAGCAGCTCGAATGGGGGGTGGGCCTACGAGCAGTACTTC. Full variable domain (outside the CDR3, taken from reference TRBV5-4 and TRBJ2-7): ETGVTQSPTHLIKTRGQQVTLRCSSQSGHNTVSWYQQALGQGPQFIFQYYREEENGRGNFPPRFSGLQFPNYSSELNVNALELDDSALYLCASSSNGGWAYEQYFGPGTRLTVT.

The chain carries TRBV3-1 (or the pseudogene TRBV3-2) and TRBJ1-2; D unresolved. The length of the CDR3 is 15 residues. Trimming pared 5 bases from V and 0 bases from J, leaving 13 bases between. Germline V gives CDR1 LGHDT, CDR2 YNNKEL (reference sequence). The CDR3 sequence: CASSMGGSPNYGYTF. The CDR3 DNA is TGTGCCAGCAGCATGGGAGGCAGCCCTAACTATGGCTACACCTTC.

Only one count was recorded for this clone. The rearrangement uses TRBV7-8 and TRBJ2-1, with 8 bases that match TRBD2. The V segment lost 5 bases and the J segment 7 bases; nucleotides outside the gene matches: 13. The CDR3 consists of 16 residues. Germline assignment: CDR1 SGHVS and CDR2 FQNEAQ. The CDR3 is CASSPSGTSLRNEQFF. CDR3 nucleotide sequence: TGTGCCAGCAGCCCGTCCGGGACTAGTTTGAGGAATGAGCAGTTCTTC.